This TCR beta chain originates from a study of radiation and T cells in renal cell carcinoma. Study summary: Nephrectomy followed 15 Gy stereotactic body radiation by 4 weeks.

Some clones are missing from TCRdb's copy, which holds only in-frame ones; the method was immunoSEQ multiplex PCR. This table holds some 95,000 clones, about 88% found once. Time point given: baseline pretreatment blood. Indicated treatment: 15 Gy SBRT to primary tumor, nephrectomy 4 weeks later. Blood was sampled at baseline, 2 weeks and 4 weeks after SBRT. The tumor was a clear cell renal cell carcinoma. CDR1 and CDR2 (germline): SEHNR, FQNEAQ (reference sequence). V lost 5 bases and J lost 4, with 14 bases in between. The CDR3 is made up of 14 amino acids. This sequence joins TRBV7-9 and TRBJ1-1; maybe TRBD1 (5 bases). This sample comprised blood, obtained from a patient whose treatment included radiotherapy and nephrectomy. The receptor was derived from a man aged 45-60 years with renal cell carcinoma. CDR3 residues: CASSLREGSTEAFF. Here the CDR3 DNA reads TGTGCCAGCAGCCTAAGGGAGGGGAGCACTGAAGCTTTCTTT. The full variable domain, with the rest looked up from reference TRBV7-9 and TRBJ1-1, is DTGVSQNPRHKITKRGQNVTFRCDPISEHNRLYWYRQTLGQGPEFLTYFQNEAQLEKSRLLSDRFSAERPKGSFSTLEIQRTEQGDSAMYLCASSLREGSTEAFFGQGTRLTVV.